This paragraph covers one T cell receptor beta chain sequence. The data derive from a study of OX40 agonist ivuxolimab in advanced cancers. About the study: The treatment was a fully human IgG2 OX40 agonist, ivuxolimab.

Sequenced by immunoSEQ multiplex PCR; TCRdb stores in-frame clones only, minus some. This sample has 50,000 to 75,000 clones, with 91% found just once. CDR1 and CDR2 from the germline V gene are SGDLS and YYNGEE. The CDR3 loop spans 16 amino acids. V was pared by 3 bases and J by 7 bases, with 7 bases of the junction left unmatched. The TCR sequence derives from an adult with an advanced solid tumor such as melanoma, head and neck, liver or kidney cancer. The sequences come from CD4+ or CD8+ T cells sorted from blood, collected in a trial of the OX40 agonist ivuxolimab. This rearrangement joins TRBV9 to TRBJ2-1; 13 nucleotides align to TRBD2. The CDR3 DNA reads TGTGCCAGCAGCGCCGGACTAGCGGGGGCCAGAAATGAGCAGTTCTTC. Translation gives CASSAGLAGARNEQFF.